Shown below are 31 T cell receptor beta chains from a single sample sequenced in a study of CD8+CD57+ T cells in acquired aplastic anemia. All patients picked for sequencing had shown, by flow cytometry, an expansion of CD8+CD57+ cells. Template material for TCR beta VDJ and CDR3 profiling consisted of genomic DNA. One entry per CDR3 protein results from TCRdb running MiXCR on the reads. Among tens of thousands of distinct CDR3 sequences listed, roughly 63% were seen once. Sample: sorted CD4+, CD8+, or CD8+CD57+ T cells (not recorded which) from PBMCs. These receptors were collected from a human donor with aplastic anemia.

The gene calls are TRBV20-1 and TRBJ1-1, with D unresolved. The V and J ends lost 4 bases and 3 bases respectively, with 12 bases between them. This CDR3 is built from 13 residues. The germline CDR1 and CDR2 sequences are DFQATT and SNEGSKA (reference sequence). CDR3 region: CSANGGEYTEAFF. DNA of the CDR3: TGCAGTGCTAACGGTGGGGAATACACTGAAGCTTTCTTT.

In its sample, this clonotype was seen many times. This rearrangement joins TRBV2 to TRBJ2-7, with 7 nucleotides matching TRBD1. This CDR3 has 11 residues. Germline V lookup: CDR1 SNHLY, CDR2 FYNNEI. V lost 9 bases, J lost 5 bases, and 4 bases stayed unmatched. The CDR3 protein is CARQTGNEQYF. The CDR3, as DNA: TGTGCCAGACAGACAGGGAACGAGCAGTACTTC.

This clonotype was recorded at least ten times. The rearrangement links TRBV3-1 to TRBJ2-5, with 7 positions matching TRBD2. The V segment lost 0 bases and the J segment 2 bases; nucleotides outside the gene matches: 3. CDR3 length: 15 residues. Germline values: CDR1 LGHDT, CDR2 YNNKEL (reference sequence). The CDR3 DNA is TGTGCCAGCAGCCAAGATTGGGGGGGGCAAGAGACCCAGTACTTC. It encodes CASSQDWGGQETQYF.

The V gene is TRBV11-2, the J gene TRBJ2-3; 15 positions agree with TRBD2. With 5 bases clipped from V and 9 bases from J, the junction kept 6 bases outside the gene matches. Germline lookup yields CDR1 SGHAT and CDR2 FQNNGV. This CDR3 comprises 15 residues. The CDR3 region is CASSPEGLAGGTQYF. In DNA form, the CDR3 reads TGTGCCAGCAGCCCCGAGGGACTAGCGGGGGGCACGCAGTATTTT.

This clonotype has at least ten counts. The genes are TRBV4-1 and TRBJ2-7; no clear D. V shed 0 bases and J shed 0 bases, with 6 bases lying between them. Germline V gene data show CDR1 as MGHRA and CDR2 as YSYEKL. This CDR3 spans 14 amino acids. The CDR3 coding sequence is TGCGCCAGCAGCCAAGATCGGCACTCCTACGAGCAGTACTTC. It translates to CASSQDRHSYEQYF.

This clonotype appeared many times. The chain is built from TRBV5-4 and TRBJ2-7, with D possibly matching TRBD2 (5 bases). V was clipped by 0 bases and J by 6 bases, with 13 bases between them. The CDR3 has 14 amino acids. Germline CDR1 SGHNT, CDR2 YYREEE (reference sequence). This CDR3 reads CASSLDSGSSEQYF. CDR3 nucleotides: TGTGCCAGCAGCTTGGATTCTGGGAGTTCCGAGCAGTACTTC.

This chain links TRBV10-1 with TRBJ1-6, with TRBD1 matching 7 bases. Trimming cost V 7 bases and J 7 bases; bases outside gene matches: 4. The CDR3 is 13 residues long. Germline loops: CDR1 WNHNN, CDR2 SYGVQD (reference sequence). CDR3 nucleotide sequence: TGCGCCAGCACACCGGACAGGAATTCACCCCTCCACTTT. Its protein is CASTPDRNSPLHF.

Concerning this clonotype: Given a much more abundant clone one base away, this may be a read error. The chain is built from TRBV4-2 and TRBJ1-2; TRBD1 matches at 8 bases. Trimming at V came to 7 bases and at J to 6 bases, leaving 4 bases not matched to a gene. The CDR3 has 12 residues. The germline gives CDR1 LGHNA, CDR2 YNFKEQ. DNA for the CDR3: TGTGCCAGCACCCTACAGGGGGATGGCTACACCTTC. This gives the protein CASTLQGDGYTF.

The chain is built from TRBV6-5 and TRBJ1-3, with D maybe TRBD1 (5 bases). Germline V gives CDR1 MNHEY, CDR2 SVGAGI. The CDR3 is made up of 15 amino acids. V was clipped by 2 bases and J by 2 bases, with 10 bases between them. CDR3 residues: CASSYLWGAGNTIYF. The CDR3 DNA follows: TGTGCCAGCAGTTACCTATGGGGGGCTGGAAACACCATATATTTT.

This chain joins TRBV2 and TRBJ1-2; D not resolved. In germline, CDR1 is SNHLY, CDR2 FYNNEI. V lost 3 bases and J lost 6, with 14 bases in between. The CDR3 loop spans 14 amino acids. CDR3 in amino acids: CASSEVRNQDGYTF. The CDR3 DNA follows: TGTGCCAGCAGTGAGGTCAGAAACCAGGATGGCTACACCTTC.

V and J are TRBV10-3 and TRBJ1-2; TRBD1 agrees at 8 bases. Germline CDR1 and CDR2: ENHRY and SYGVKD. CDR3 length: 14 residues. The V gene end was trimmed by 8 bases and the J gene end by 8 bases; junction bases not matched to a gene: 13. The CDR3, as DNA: TGTGCCATCGCCTCGACAGGGGAATTGGGAGGCTACACCTTC. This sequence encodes CAIASTGELGGYTF.

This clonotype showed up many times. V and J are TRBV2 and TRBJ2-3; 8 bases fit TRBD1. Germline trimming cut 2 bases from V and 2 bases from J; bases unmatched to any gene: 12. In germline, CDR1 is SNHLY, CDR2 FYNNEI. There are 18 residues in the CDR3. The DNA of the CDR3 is TGTGCCAGCAGTGAACCCTTAACCGGGACAGGCAACACAGATACGCAGTATTTT. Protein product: CASSEPLTGTGNTDTQYF.

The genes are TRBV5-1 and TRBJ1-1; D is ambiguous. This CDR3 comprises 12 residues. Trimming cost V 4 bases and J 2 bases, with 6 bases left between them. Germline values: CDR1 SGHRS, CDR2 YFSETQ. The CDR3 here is CASSADNTEAFF. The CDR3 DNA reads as TGCGCCAGCAGCGCTGACAACACTGAAGCTTTCTTT.

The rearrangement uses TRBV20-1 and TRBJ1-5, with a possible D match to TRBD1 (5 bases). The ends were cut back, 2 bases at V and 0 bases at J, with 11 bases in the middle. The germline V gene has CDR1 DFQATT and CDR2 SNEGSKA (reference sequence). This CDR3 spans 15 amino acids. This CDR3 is CSARKRTNSNQPQHF. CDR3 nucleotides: TGCAGTGCTAGAAAGAGGACAAATAGCAATCAGCCCCAGCATTTT.

CDR3 region: CATSRASGGTDTQYF. CDR3 coding DNA: TGTGCCACCAGCAGAGCCAGCGGGGGGACCGATACGCAGTATTTT. The V and J genes are TRBV15 and TRBJ2-3, with 9 bases lining up with TRBD2. Germline V gene lookup returns CDR1 LNHNV and CDR2 YYDKDF (reference sequence). The CDR3 is 15 amino acids. V was clipped by 1 base and J by 6 bases; unmatched bases: 5.

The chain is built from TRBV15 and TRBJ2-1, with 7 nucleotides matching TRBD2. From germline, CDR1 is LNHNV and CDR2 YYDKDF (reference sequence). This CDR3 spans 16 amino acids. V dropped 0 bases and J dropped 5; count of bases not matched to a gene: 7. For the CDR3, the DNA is TGTGCCACCAGCAGAGATGGGGAGGGGACTAACAATGAGCAGTTCTTC. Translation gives CATSRDGEGTNNEQFF.

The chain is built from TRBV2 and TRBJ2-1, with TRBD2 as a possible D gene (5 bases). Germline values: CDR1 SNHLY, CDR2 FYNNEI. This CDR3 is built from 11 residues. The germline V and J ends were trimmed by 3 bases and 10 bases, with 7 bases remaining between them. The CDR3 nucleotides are TGTGCCAGCAGTGATTCGGGGGAGCAGTTCTTC. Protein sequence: CASSDSGEQFF.

The CDR3 protein is CASSEDSPYEQYF. In nucleotides, the CDR3 is TGTGCCAGCAGTGAAGACTCCCCCTACGAGCAGTACTTC. The chain has TRBV2 and TRBJ2-7; D is uncertain. V dropped 1 base and J dropped 2 bases, with 6 bases sitting between them. CDR3 size: 13 residues. The germline V gene encodes CDR1 SNHLY and CDR2 FYNNEI.

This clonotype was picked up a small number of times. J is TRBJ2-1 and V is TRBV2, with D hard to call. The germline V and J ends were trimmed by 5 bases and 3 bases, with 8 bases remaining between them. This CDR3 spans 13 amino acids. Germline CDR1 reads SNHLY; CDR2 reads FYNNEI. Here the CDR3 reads CASSRPDYNEQFF. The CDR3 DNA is TGTGCCAGCAGTCGCCCCGACTACAATGAGCAGTTCTTC.

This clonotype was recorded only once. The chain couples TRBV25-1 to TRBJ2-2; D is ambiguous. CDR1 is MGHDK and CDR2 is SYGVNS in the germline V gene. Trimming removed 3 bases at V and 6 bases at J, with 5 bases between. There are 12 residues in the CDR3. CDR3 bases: TGTGCCAGCAGTGATGGGGCCGGGGAGCTGTTTTTT. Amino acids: CASSDGAGELFF.

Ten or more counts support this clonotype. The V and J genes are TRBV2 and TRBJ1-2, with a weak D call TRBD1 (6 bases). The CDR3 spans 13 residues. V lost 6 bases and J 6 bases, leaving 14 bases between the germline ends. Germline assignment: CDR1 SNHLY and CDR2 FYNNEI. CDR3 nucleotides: TGTGCCAGCAGGGGCAGGGGATTGAATGGCTACACCTTC. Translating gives CASRGRGLNGYTF.

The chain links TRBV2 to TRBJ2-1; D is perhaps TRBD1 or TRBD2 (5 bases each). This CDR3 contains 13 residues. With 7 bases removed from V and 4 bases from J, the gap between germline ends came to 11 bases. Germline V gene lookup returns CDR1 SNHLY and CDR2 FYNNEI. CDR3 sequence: CASTGTEYNEQFF. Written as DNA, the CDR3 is TGTGCCAGCACAGGGACGGAATACAATGAGCAGTTCTTC.

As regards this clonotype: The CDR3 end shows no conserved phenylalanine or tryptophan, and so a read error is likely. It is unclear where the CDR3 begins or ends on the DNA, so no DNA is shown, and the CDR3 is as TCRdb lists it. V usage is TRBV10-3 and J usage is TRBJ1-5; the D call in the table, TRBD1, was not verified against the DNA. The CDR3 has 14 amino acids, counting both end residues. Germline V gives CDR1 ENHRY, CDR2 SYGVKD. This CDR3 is CAISETGNSNQPQH.

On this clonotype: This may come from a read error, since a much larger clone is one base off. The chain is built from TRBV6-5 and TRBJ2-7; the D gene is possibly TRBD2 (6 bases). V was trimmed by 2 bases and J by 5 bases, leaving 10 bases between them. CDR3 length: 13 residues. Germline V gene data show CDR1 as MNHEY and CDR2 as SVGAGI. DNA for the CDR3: TGTGCCAGCAGTTACGGAGGGCCGAACGAGCAGTACTTC. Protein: CASSYGGPNEQYF.

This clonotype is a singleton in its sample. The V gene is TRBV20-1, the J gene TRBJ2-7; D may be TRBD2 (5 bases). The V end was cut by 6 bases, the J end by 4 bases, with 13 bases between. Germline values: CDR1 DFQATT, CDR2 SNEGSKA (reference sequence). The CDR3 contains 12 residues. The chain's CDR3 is CSARKREYEQYF. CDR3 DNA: TGCAGTGCACGGAAGAGGGAATACGAGCAGTACTTC.

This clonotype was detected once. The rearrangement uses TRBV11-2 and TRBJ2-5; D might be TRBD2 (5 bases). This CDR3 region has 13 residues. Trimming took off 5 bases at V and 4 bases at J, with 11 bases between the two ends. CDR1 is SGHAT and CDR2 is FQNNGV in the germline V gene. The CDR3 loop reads CASSPGLGETQYF. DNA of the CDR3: TGTGCCAGCAGCCCCGGACTGGGAGAGACCCAGTACTTC.

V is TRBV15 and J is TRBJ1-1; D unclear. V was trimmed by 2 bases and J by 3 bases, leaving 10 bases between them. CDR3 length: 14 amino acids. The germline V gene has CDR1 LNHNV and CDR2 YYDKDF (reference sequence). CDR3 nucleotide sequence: TGTGCCACCAGCAGAATGGGGTTTTACACTGAAGCTTTCTTT. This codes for CATSRMGFYTEAFF.

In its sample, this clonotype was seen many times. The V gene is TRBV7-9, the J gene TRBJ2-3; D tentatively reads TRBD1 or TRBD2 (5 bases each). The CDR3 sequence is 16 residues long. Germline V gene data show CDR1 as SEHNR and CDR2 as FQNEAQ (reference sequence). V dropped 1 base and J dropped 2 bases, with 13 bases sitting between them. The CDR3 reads CASSLGGGGDTDTQYF. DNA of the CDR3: TGTGCCAGCAGCTTAGGCGGTGGGGGAGACACAGATACGCAGTATTTT.

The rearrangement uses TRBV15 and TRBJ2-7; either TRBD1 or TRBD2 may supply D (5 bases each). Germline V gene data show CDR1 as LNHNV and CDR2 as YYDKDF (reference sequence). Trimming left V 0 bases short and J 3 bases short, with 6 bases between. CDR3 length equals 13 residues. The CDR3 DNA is TGTGCCACCAGCAGAGAGGGGGACTACGAGCAGTACTTC. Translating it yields CATSREGDYEQYF. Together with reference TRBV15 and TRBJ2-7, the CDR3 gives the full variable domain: DAMVIQNPRYQVTQFGKPVTLSCSQTLNHNVMYWYQQKSSQAPKLLFHYYDKDFNNEADTPDNFQSRRPNTSFCFLDIRSPGLGDTAMYLCATSREGDYEQYFGPGTRLTVT.

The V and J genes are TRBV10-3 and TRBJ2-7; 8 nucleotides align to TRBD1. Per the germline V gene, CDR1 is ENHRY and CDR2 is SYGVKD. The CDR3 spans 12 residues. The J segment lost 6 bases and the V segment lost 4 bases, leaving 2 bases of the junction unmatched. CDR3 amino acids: CAISADRVEQYF. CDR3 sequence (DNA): TGTGCCATCAGTGCGGACAGGGTCGAGCAGTACTTC.

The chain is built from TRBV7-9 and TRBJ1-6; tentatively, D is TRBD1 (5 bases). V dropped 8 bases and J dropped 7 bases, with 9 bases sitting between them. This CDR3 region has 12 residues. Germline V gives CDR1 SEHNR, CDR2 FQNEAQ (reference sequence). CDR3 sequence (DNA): TGTGCCAGCGAAGGGGACAATTCACCCCTCCACTTT. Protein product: CASEGDNSPLHF.